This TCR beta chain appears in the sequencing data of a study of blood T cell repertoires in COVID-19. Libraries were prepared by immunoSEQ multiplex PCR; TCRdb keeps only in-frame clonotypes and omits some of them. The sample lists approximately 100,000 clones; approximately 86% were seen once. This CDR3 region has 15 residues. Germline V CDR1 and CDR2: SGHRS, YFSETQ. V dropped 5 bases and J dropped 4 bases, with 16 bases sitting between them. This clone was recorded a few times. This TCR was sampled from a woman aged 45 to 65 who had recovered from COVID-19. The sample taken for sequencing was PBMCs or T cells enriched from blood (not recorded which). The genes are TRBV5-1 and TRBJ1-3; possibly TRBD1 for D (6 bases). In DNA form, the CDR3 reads TGCGCCAGCAGACCCACGGGGGGCGAAGGAAACACCATATATTTT. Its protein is CASRPTGGEGNTIYF.